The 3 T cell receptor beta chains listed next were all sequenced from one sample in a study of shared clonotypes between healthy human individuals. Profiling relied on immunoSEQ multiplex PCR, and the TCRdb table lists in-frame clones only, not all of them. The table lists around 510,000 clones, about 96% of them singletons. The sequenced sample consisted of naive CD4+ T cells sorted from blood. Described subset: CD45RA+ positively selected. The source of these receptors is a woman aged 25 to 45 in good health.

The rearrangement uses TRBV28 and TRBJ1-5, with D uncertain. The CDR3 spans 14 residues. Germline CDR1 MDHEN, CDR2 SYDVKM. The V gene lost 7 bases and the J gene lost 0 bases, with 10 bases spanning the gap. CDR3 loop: CASNRLYSNQPQHF. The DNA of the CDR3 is TGTGCCAGCAATCGCCTTTATAGCAATCAGCCCCAGCATTTT.

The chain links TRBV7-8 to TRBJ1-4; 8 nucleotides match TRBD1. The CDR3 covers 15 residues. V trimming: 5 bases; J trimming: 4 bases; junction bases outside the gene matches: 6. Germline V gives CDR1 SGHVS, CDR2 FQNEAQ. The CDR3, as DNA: TGTGCCAGCAGCACAAGGACAGGGATTAATGAAAAACTGTTTTTT. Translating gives CASSTRTGINEKLFF.

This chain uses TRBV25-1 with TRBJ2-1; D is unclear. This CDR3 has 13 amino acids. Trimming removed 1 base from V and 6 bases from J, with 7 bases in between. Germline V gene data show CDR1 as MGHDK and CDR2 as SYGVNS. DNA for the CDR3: TGTGCCAGCAGTGAATCAGAAACCAATGAGCAGTTCTTC. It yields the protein CASSESETNEQFF.